Here is one TCR beta chain with its context. Its antigen is still unknown. The CDR3 consists of 15 residues. Germline values: CDR1 LNHDA, CDR2 SQIVND (reference sequence). The V segment lost 5 bases and the J segment 6 bases; nucleotides outside the gene matches: 9. The data derive from a study of T cell responses to AZD1222 COVID-19 vaccine. Method: immunoSEQ multiplex PCR; TCRdb's copy keeps in-frame clones and lacks some. The table has 200,000 or so clones, 85% to 90% seen once. Study-level points and caveats: White British donors predominated, females outnumbered males, and clonal diversity was possibly underestimated.

The receptor was derived from an adult in good health. Here the sequenced sample was peripheral blood, taken on day 0 of AZD1222 vaccination. This rearrangement joins TRBV19 to TRBJ1-2; 10 bases align to TRBD1. The CDR3, as DNA: TGTGCCAGTAGTCCTCCCGGACAGGGGGGAAATGGCTACACCTTC. Its translation: CASSPPGQGGNGYTF.